This TCR beta chain was captured in a study of T cell responses to AZD1222 COVID-19 vaccine. This clone was detected a few times. The protocol was immunoSEQ multiplex PCR, while the TCRdb copy is restricted to in-frame clones and leaves out a portion. The table lists 80,000 to 100,000 clones, approximately 83% of them singletons. CDR3 length: 17 residues. Between the trimmed V and J ends, which lost 5 bases and 7 bases, there was a span of 23 bases. The germline CDR1 and CDR2 sequences are SGHNT and YENEEA. The chain recombines TRBV11-3 with TRBJ1-4; D is perhaps TRBD1 (6 bases). This material consisted of peripheral blood, taken 28 days after the second AZD1222 dose. The clonotype originates from an adult who received the AZD1222 COVID-19 vaccine. CDR3 DNA: TGTGCCAGCAGCCCCTCTCTTAACAGGGAATCGGGTGAAAAACTGTTTTTT. This codes for CASSPSLNRESGEKLFF.